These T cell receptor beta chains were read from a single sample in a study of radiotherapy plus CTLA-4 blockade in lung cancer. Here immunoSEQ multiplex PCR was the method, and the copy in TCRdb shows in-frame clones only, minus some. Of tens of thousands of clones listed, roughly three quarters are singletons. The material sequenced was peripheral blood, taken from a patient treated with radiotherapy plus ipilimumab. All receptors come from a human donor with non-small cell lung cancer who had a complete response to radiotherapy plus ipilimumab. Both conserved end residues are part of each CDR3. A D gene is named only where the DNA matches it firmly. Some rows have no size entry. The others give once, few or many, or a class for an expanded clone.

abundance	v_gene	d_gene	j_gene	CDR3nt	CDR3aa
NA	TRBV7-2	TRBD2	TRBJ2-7	TGTGCCAGCAGCCCTCAAGCGGGGTCCTCCTACGAGCAGTACTTC	CASSPQAGSSYEQYF
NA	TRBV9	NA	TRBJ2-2	TGTGCCAGCAGCGTAGATCAACCCACCGGGGAGCTGTTTTTT	CASSVDQPTGELFF
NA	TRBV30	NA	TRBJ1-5	TGTGCCTGGAATAGTGGGGATGGTCAGCCCCAGCATTTT	CAWNSGDGQPQHF
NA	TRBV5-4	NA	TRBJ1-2	TGTGCCAGCAGCTTTGGAGGACAGCTCTATGGCTACACCTTC	CASSFGGQLYGYTF
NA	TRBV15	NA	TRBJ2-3	TGTGCCACCAGCAGAGATATAGATACGCAGTATTTT	CATSRDIDTQYF
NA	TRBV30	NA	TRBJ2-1	TGTGCCTGGAGTGTACTGAGTAGCTCCTACAATGAGCAGTTCTTC	CAWSVLSSSYNEQFF
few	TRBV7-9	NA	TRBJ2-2	TGTGCCAGCACTCCGGGGGGCGCGAACACCGGGGAGCTGTTTTTT	CASTPGGANTGELFF
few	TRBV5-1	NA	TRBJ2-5	TGCGCCAGCAGCTTCCTTCAGGGCGGGAAGACCCAGTACTTC	CASSFLQGGKTQYF
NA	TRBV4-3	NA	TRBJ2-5	TGCGCCAGCAGCCAAGATTTTGCAGGCGGGGAAGGTACCCAGTACTTC	CASSQDFAGGEGTQYF
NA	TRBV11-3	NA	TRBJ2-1	TGTGCCAGCAGCTTAGAATCAGGGTACAATGAGCAGTTCTTC	CASSLESGYNEQFF
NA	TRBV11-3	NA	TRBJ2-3	TGTGCCAGCAGCTCGGAGGGCCCCGCAGATACGCAGTATTTT	CASSSEGPADTQYF
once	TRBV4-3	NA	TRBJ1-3	TGCGCCAGCAGCCAGGACAGCCTCTCTGGAAACACCATATATTTT	CASSQDSLSGNTIYF
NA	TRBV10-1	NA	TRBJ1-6	TGCGCCAGCAGTGGGGATTTGTCTTCACCCCTCCACTTT	CASSGDLSSPLHF
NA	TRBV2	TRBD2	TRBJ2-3	TGTGGGACTAGCAGGGCAGATACGCAGTATTTT	CGTSRADTQYF
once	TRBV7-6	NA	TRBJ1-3	TGTGCCAGCAGCTTAAGGGGGGGAAACACCATATATTTT	CASSLRGGNTIYF
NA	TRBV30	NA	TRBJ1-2	TGTGCCTGGAGCCGGACGGAAGGCTATGGCTACACCTTC	CAWSRTEGYGYTF
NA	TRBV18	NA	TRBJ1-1	TGTGCCAGCTCACCACCGGGACTGGCGGCTGAAGCTTTCTTT	CASSPPGLAAEAFF
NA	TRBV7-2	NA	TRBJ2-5	TGTGCCAGCACCTATGGCGAGGAGACCCAGTACTTC	CASTYGEETQYF
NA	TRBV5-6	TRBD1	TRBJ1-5	TGTGCCAGCAGTTACAGGGGACTTAGCAATCAGCCCCAGCATTTT	CASSYRGLSNQPQHF
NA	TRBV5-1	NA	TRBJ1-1	TGCGCCAGCAGCGACCGGGACAACATGAACACTGAAGCTTTCTTT	CASSDRDNMNTEAFF
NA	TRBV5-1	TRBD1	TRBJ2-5	TGCGCCAGCAGCTTTGGACAGGGGGTACTATCAGTGCAAGAGACCCAGTACTTC	CASSFGQGVLSVQETQYF
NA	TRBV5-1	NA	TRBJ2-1	TGCGCCAGCAGCGTAGCGGACAATGAGCAGTTCTTC	CASSVADNEQFF
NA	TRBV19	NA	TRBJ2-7	TGTGCCAGTAGTATCGGGCAGACACATAAGGACGAGCAGTACTTC	CASSIGQTHKDEQYF
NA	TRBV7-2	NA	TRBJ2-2	TGTGCCAGCAGCTTAACAGTTTCAGGGGAGCTGTTTTTT	CASSLTVSGELFF
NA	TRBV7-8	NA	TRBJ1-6	TGTGCCAGCAGCTTTCAAAGGACAGACTATTCACCCCTCCACTTT	CASSFQRTDYSPLHF
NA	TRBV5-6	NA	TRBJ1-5	TGTGCCAGCAGCTTTAGAGGGGCCCGCCGGTCGGGCCAGCATTTT	CASSFRGARRSGQHF
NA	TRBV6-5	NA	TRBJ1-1	TGTGCCAGCAGTTACTCTGACAGGTTGAACACTGAAGCTTTCTTT	CASSYSDRLNTEAFF
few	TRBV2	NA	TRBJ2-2	TGTGCCAGCGTTTTCGACGCGAACACCGGGGAGCTGTTTTTT	CASVFDANTGELFF
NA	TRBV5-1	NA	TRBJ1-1	TGCGCCAGCAGACGCCAGACGGGAAACACTGAAGCTTTCTTT	CASRRQTGNTEAFF
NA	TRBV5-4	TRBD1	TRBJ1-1	TGTGCCAGCAGCTTGATGTGGGACAGGGAACTGAACACTGAAGCTTTCTTT	CASSLMWDRELNTEAFF
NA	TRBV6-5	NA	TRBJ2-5	TGTGCCAGCAGCTCGGGTGGGGAGACCCAGTACTTC	CASSSGGETQYF
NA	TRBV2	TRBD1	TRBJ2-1	TGTGCCAGCAGAACCTTGAGGGGGCACAATGAGCAGTTCTTC	CASRTLRGHNEQFF
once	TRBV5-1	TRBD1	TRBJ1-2	TGCGCCAGCAGCTTGGTCGGGGACAGAAGAGGCTACACCTTC	CASSLVGDRRGYTF
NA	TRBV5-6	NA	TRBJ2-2	TGTGCCAGCAGCTTGGGATTGTTGGGTCGTCGGACCACCGGGGAGCTGTTTTTT	CASSLGLLGRRTTGELFF
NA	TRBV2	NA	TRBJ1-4	TGTGCCAGCAGCCCTTTACATGCAACTAATGAAAAACTGTTTTTT	CASSPLHATNEKLFF
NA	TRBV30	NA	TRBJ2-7	TGTGCCTGGATTCGGGACCGACCCTACGAGCAGTACTTC	CAWIRDRPYEQYF
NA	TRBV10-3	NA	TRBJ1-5	TGTGCCATCAGTGTTCAGGGAGGGGACAATCAGCCCCAGCATTTT	CAISVQGGDNQPQHF
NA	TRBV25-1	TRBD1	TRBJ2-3	TGTGCCAGCAGGACAGGGAAGACAGATACGCAGTATTTT	CASRTGKTDTQYF
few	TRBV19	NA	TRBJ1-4	TGTGCCAGTAGTACCGGAAATGAAAAACTGTTTTTT	CASSTGNEKLFF
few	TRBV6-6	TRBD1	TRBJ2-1	TGTGCCAGCAGTCGACAGGGCGAGTCCTACAATGAGCAGTTCTTC	CASSRQGESYNEQFF
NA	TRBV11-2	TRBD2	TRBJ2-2	TGTGCCAGCAGCTTCCTAGCGGGAGGGCCACCCGGGGAGCTGTTTTTT	CASSFLAGGPPGELFF
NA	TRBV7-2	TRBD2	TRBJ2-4	TGTGCCAGCAGCCTCGATGGAGCGGGGGTAAAACTAGCCAAAAACATTCAGTACTTC	CASSLDGAGVKLAKNIQYF
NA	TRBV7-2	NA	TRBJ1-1	TGTGCCAGCACAAAGGAACCCGGTACTGAGGCTTTCTTT	CASTKEPGTEAFF
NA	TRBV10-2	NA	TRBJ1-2	TGCGCCAGCGGAGCACAGGGTTGGGGCTATGGCTACACCTTC	CASGAQGWGYGYTF
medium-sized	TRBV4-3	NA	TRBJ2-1	TGCGCCAGCAGCCAAGAGACCCGTGATGAGCAGTTCTTC	CASSQETRDEQFF
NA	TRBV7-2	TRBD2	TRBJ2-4	TGTGCCAGCAGCTTAGCTAGCGGGTACAACATTCAGTACTTC	CASSLASGYNIQYF
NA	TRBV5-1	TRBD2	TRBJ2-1	TGCGCCAGCAGCTTGGAATTAGCGGGGGGCCGGGGGAATGAGCAGTTCTTC	CASSLELAGGRGNEQFF
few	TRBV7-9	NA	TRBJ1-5	TGTGCCATTGGTGAATGGGACATTAATCAGCCCCAGCATTTT	CAIGEWDINQPQHF